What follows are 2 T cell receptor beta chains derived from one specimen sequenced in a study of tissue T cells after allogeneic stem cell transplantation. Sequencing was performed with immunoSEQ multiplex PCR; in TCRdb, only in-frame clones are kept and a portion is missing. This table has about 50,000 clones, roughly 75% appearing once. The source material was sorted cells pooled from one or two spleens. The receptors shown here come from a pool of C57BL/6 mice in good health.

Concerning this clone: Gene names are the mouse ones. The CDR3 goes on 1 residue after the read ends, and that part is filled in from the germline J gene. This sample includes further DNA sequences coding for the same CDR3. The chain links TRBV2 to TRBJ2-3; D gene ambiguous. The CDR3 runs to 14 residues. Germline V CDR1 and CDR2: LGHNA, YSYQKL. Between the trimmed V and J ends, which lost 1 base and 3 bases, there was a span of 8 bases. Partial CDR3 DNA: TGTGCCAGCAGCCAAGGAGGGAGCGCAGAAACGCTGTAT. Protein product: CASSQGGSAETLY. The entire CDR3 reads CASSQGGSAETLYF.

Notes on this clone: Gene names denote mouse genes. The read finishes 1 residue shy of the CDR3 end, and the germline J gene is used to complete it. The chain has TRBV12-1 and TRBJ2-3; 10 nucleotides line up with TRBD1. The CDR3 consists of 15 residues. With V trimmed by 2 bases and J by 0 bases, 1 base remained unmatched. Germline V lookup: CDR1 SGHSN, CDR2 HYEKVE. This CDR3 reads CASSRGQGSAETLYF. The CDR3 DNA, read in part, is TGTGCCAGCTCTCGGGGACAGGGGAGTGCAGAAACGCTGTAT.